The 10 T cell receptor beta chains below come from one sample, sequenced in a study of response to subunit inactivated influenza vaccine. TCRdb used MiXCR to reprocess the RT-PCR reads, holding one entry per CDR3 protein. The sample contains around 530,000 distinct CDR3 sequences, 12% of which appear only once. The sequenced sample was PBMCs from blood, obtained on the day of vaccination. These receptors all stem from a man in his forties or fifties who received an inactivated influenza vaccine.

The chain recombines TRBV7-8 with TRBJ2-7; D may be TRBD1 or TRBD2 (5 bases each). V gave up 5 bases and J gave up 0 bases, with 14 bases separating them. The germline gives CDR1 SGHVS, CDR2 FQNEAQ. There are 15 residues in the CDR3. In DNA form, the CDR3 reads TGTGCCAGCAGCCACCGGGACCGCAACTCCTACGAGCAGTACTTC. Its translation is CASSHRDRNSYEQYF.

J is TRBJ2-2 and V is TRBV24-1; tentatively, D is TRBD2 (5 bases). V lost 2 bases, J lost 6 bases, and 18 bases lay in between. Germline assignment: CDR1 KGHDR and CDR2 SFDVKD. The CDR3 runs 17 residues. The CDR3 region has the DNA TGTGCCACCAGTGATTCGCCGAGAGTCGGGATGGCCGGGGAGCTGTTTTTT. Translated, it gives CATSDSPRVGMAGELFF.

In this sample, this clonotype turned up a few times. The chain has TRBV20-1 and TRBJ2-2, with 7 bases identical to TRBD1. V gave up 4 bases and J gave up 0 bases; unmatched junction bases: 2. This CDR3 spans 14 amino acids. Per germline, CDR1 DFQATT and CDR2 SNEGSKA (reference sequence). CDR3 in DNA: TGCAGTGCTACCAGGGGGTCGAACACCGGGGAGCTGTTTTTT. It yields the protein CSATRGSNTGELFF.

This chain uses TRBV28 with TRBJ2-1, with D hard to call. Trimming took 1 base from V and 6 from J, leaving 10 bases between them. CDR1 and CDR2 from the germline V gene are MDHEN and SYDVKM. There are 14 residues in the CDR3. The CDR3 loop is CASSLFGTVNEQFF. DNA of the CDR3: TGTGCCAGCAGTTTATTTGGCACTGTCAATGAGCAGTTCTTC.

This clonotype was seen a few times. The CDR3 protein is CSASISRYGYTF. The CDR3 DNA is TGCAGTGCTAGTATCAGCCGTTATGGCTACACCTTC. The chain couples TRBV20-1 to TRBJ1-2; no clear D. Deletions cut 3 bases from V and 5 bases from J, with 10 bases between. The CDR3 is 12 amino acids. Germline assignment: CDR1 DFQATT and CDR2 SNEGSKA (reference sequence).

This clonotype was counted many times. The chain uses TRBV20-1 and TRBJ1-4; D is undetermined. The CDR3 totals 13 residues. The V end was cut by 4 bases, the J end by 7 bases, with 13 bases between. Per the germline V gene, CDR1 is DFQATT and CDR2 is SNEGSKA (reference sequence). The CDR3 here is CSATFGRSEKLFF. The CDR3 region has the DNA TGCAGTGCTACTTTCGGGCGAAGTGAAAAACTGTTTTTT.

V is TRBV2 and J is TRBJ1-2; D unresolved. V dropped 4 bases and J dropped 8 bases, with 14 bases sitting between them. CDR1 is SNHLY and CDR2 is FYNNEI in the germline V gene. The CDR3 length is 13 residues. The CDR3 reads CASSGRTGSGYTF. The DNA for the CDR3 is TGTGCCAGCAGTGGGCGAACGGGCTCGGGCTACACCTTC.

This clonotype has just a few counts. The chain employs TRBV14 and TRBJ1-2, with D unresolved. Deletions cut 4 bases from V and 10 bases from J, with 13 bases between. The CDR3 has 12 residues. Germline values: CDR1 SGHDN, CDR2 FVKESK. The CDR3 loop reads CASSRNGRNYTF. DNA of the CDR3: TGTGCCAGCAGCCGAAATGGGAGAAACTACACCTTC.

This clonotype was recorded many times. V usage is TRBV29-1 and J usage is TRBJ2-1, with TRBD2 matching over 12 bases. The CDR3 consists of 15 residues. Germline V lookup: CDR1 SQVTM, CDR2 ANQGSEA. Germline trimming cut 6 bases from V and 3 bases from J; bases unmatched to any gene: 6. DNA for the CDR3: TGCAGCGTCCCCACTAGCGGGAGGCTCTACAATGAGCAGTTCTTC. Protein: CSVPTSGRLYNEQFF.

This clonotype has a count of ten or more. This rearrangement joins TRBV7-3 to TRBJ1-1; D remains unclear. The germline V and J ends were trimmed by 3 bases and 2 bases, with 7 bases remaining between them. CDR1 SGHTA and CDR2 FQGTGA come from the germline V gene. The CDR3 contains 13 residues. The CDR3 DNA sequence: TGTGCCAGCAGCTTCAGCACAAACACTGAAGCTTTCTTT. Its translation is CASSFSTNTEAFF.